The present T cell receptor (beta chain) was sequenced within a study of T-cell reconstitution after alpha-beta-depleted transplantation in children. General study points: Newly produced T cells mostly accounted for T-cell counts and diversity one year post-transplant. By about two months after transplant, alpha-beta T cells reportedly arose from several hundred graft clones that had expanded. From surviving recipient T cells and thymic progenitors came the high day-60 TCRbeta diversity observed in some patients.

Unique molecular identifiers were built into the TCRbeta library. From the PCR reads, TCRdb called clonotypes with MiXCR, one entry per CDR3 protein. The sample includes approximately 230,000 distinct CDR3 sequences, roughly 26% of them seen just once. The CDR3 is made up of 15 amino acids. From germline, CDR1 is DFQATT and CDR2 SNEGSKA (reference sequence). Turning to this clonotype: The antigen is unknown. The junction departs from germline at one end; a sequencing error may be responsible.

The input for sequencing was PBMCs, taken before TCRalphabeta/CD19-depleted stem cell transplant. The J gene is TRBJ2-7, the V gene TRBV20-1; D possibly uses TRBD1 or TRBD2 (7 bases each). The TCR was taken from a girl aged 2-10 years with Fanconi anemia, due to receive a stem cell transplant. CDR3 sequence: CCARVLGQGGYEQYF. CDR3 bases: TGCTGTGCTAGAGTACTGGGCCAGGGGGGGTACGAGCAGTACTTC.